This TCR beta chain was obtained from a study of cytomegalovirus exposure and HLA in healthy donors. Notes on the study in general: A link between a missense DCLRE1C variant and TCR beta V- and J-gene trimming emerged from a later analysis.

About this clone itself: The antigen is undetermined.

Losses at the gene ends were 3 bases for V and 4 bases for J; bases not matched to a gene: 6. CDR3 length: 15 residues. Per the germline V gene, CDR1 is MDHEN and CDR2 is SYDVKM. The primer mix had 60 Vbeta and 13 Jbeta primers. Sequenced by immunoSEQ multiplex PCR; TCRdb stores in-frame clones only, minus some. The table lists roughly 150,000 clones, 77% of them singletons, with under 2.5% in the top ten. This chain connects TRBV28 to TRBJ2-3; 8 nucleotides align to TRBD2. This TCR derives from a man aged 25 to 45 in good health and CMV-seronegative. Material for sequencing was PBMCs. The CDR3 coding sequence is TGTGCCAGCAGTTTGGCACTAGCGGATTCAGATACGCAGTATTTT. Translating it yields CASSLALADSDTQYF. Combining the CDR3 with reference TRBV28 and TRBJ2-3 gives the whole variable domain DVKVTQSSRYLVKRTGEKVFLECVQDMDHENMFWYRQDPGLGLRLIYFSYDVKMKEKGDIPEGYSVSREKKERFSLILESASTNQTSMYLCASSLALADSDTQYFGPGTRLTVL.